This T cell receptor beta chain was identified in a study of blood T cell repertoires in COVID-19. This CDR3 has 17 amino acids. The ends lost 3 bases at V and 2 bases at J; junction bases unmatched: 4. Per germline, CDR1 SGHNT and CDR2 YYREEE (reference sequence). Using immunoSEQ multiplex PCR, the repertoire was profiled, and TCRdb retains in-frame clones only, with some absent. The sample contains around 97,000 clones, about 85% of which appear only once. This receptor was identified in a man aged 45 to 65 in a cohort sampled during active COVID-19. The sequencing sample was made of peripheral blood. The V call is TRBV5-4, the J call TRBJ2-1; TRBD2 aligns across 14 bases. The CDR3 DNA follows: TGTGCCAGCAGCTCCAAGACTAGCGGGGGGGCCTACAATGAGCAGTTCTTC. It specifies CASSSKTSGGAYNEQFF.